Listed here is a single T cell receptor (beta chain). This sample was taken from a study of blood T cell repertoires in COVID-19. Study in general: Sources were T cells, B-cell-depleted T cells, or PBMCs; the material itself was cDNA or gDNA.

Original processing methods: Amplification with reference gene primers provided the estimates of nucleated cell counts. The repertoire was sequenced with immunoSEQ multiplex PCR; TCRdb's copy has only in-frame clones and lacks some. V, J and clone size were drawn from that table, and D and trimming were deduced from the DNA. The sample records approximately 140,000 clones, 70% to 85% being singletons. The germline CDR1 and CDR2 sequences are SGHRS and YFSETQ. The length of the CDR3 is 13 residues. The V end was cut by 6 bases, the J end by 2 bases, with 10 bases between. The clonotype was recovered from a woman over 75 in a cohort sampled during active or convalescent COVID-19. V gene TRBV5-1 combines with J gene TRBJ2-3; weak D call: TRBD1 (5 bases). Sequenced input: peripheral blood. In DNA form, the CDR3 reads TGCGCCAGCACCAAGGACAACACAGATACGCAGTATTTT. It encodes CASTKDNTDTQYF. Full variable domain (outside the CDR3, taken from reference TRBV5-1 and TRBJ2-3): KAGVTQTPRYLIKTRGQQVTLSCSPISGHRSVSWYQQTPGQGLQFLFEYFSETQRNKGNFPGRFSGRQFSNSRSEMNVSTLELGDSALYLCASTKDNTDTQYFGPGTRLTVL.